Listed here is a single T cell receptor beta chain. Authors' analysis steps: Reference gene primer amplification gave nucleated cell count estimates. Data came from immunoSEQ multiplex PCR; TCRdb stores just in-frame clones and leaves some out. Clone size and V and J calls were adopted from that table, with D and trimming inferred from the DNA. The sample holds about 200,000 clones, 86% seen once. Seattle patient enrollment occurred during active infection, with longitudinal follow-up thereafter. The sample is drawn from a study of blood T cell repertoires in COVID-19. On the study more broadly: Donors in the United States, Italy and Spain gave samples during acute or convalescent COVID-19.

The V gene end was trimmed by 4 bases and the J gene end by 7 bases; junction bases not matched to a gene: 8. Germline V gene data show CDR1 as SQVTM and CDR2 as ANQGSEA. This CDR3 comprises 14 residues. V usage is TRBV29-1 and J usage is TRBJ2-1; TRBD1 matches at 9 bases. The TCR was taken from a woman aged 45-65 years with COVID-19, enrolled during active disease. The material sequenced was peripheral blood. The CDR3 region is CSVGTGGAGNEQFF. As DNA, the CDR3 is TGCAGCGTTGGTACAGGGGGCGCCGGGAATGAGCAGTTCTTC.